These T cell receptor beta chains were read from a single sample in a study of response to subunit inactivated influenza vaccine. TCRdb recomputed calls from the RT-PCR reads with MiXCR, one row per CDR3 protein. The table shows over 750,000 distinct CDR3 sequences, with less than 25% occurring only once. The sequencing used PBMCs from blood, collected roughly 5 days after vaccination. These receptors originate from a man between 45 and 60 years old who received an inactivated influenza vaccine. CDR3s include the opening cysteine and the closing phenylalanine or tryptophan. D genes are given only for firm matches. The size of a clone is reported for some rows only, either as once, few or many, or as a class for expanded clones.

TRBJ2-3 | TRBV12-3/TRBV12-4 | . | . | TGTGCCAGCAGTTTCTCCAGCGGCCTCACAGATACGCAGTATTTT | CASSFSSGLTDTQYF
TRBJ1-5 | TRBV20-1 | few | TRBD1 | TGCAGTGCAAGCTATACAGGGGGCAATCAGCCCCAGCATTTT | CSASYTGGNQPQHF
TRBJ1-1 | TRBV5-1 | few | . | TGCGCCAGCAGAATGGGACAGAACACTGAAGCTTTCTTT | CASRMGQNTEAFF
TRBJ2-1 | TRBV5-5 | . | TRBD2 | TGTGCCAGCAGCTCGGGACTAGCCACTGTCGTGAAGCAGTTCTTC | CASSSGLATVVKQFF
TRBJ2-4 | TRBV6-5 | few | . | TGTGCCAGCAGTTACGGGACGGGGGTAGCCAAAAACATTCAGTACTTC | CASSYGTGVAKNIQYF
TRBJ2-1 | TRBV29-1 | . | . | TGCAGCGCTGGTCGGCGGGGCAGCTCCTACAATGAGCAGTTCTTC | CSAGRRGSSYNEQFF
TRBJ2-5 | TRBV20-1 | . | . | TGCAGTGCTACGCAGGGCCCGCTATCCCAGTACTTC | CSATQGPLSQYF
TRBJ1-4 | TRBV5-1 | . | . | TGCGCCAGCAGCGGGGACGGAACCATGGATGAAAAACTGTTTTTT | CASSGDGTMDEKLFF
TRBJ2-7 | TRBV6-2/TRBV6-3 | . | TRBD2 | TGTGCCAGCAGTTACTCGGCACTAGCGGAAGGGTATTCCTACGAGCAGTACTTC | CASSYSALAEGYSYEQYF
TRBJ1-2 | TRBV4-2 | . | TRBD1 | TGTGCCAGCAGCCAAGGGGACAGATTCTATGGCTACACCTTC | CASSQGDRFYGYTF
TRBJ2-2 | TRBV12-3/TRBV12-4 | many | . | TGTGCCAGCAGTTTCGGGGTAGCGAACACCGGGGAGCTGTTTTTT | CASSFGVANTGELFF
TRBJ2-4 | TRBV7-3 | few | . | TGTGCCAGCAGCTTCAAGGGTGAAAACATTCAGTACTTC | CASSFKGENIQYF
TRBJ2-5 | TRBV6-1 | . | TRBD2 | TGTGCCAGCAGTGCCTCCTGGACTAGCGGGTATGGCGAGACCCAGTACTTC | CASSASWTSGYGETQYF
TRBJ2-4 | TRBV21-1 | few | . | TGTGCCAGCCCCCCAGGACAGGGTCCCCAGTACTTC | CASPPGQGPQYF
TRBJ1-2 | TRBV11-2 | . | TRBD1 | TGTGCCAGCAGCGCCAAGGGGGCGTATGGCTACACCTTC | CASSAKGAYGYTF
TRBJ1-1 | TRBV5-1 | . | . | TGCGCCAGCAGCTCCTTGGACGGGAACACTGAAGCTTTCTTT | CASSSLDGNTEAFF
TRBJ2-5 | TRBV4-3 | . | TRBD2 | TGCGCCAGCAGCCAAGTCTCGGGGGGGACCCAGTACTTC | CASSQVSGGTQYF
TRBJ2-7 | TRBV20-1 | . | . | TGCAGTGCCCAACAGTCACAGCCCTACGAGCAGTACTTC | CSAQQSQPYEQYF
TRBJ2-2 | TRBV15 | few | TRBD1 | TGTGCCACCAAAGTGACAGGACAGGGTGGCACCGGGGAGCTGTTTTTT | CATKVTGQGGTGELFF
TRBJ1-2 | TRBV3-1 | few | . | TGTGCCAGCAGCCAAGGGGACTTGGGCTACACCTTC | CASSQGDLGYTF
TRBJ2-3 | TRBV11-2 | . | . | TGTGCCAGCCGCGGGTCAGGTACGCAGTATTTT | CASRGSGTQYF
TRBJ2-1 | TRBV2 | . | TRBD2 | TGTGCCAGCAGTGGGTCAGGACTAGGGAGCTACAATGAGCAGTTCTTC | CASSGSGLGSYNEQFF
TRBJ2-6 | TRBV12-3/TRBV12-4 | . | . | TGTGCCAGCAGCGATTGGTCTGGGGCCAACGTCCTGACTTTC | CASSDWSGANVLTF
TRBJ2-1 | TRBV20-1 | . | TRBD2 | TGCAGTGCCACCCTAGCGGGAGTGTACAATGAGCAGTTCTTC | CSATLAGVYNEQFF
TRBJ2-3 | TRBV28 | many | TRBD2 | TGTGCCAGCAGTTTATCGGGGGGAGGAACAGATACGCAGTATTTT | CASSLSGGGTDTQYF
TRBJ2-3 | TRBV2 | . | TRBD1 | TGTGCCAGCAGCAGACAGGGGGCGGGAGATACGCAGTATTTT | CASSRQGAGDTQYF
TRBJ2-5 | TRBV20-1 | few | . | TGCAGTGCTAGAGAAACGTTAACGGGGACCCAGTACTTC | CSARETLTGTQYF
TRBJ1-5 | TRBV7-9 | once | . | TGTGCCAGCAGCTTAGGCAGGGTCCGCAATCAGCCCCAGCATTTT | CASSLGRVRNQPQHF
TRBJ1-2 | TRBV5-1 | . | . | TGCGCCAGCAGCTTGGGGCAGGGTGTGTACTATGGCTACACCTTC | CASSLGQGVYYGYTF
TRBJ2-1 | TRBV6-1 | few | . | TGTGCCAGCGCGAGCGCGGTATACAATGAGCAGTTCTTC | CASASAVYNEQFF
TRBJ2-7 | TRBV20-1 | . | TRBD1 | TGCAGTGGGTACGGGACAGGGTTGGTCGAGCAGTACTTC | CSGYGTGLVEQYF